The present entry profiles one T cell receptor beta chain with its context. The data stem from a study of cytomegalovirus exposure and HLA in healthy donors. The PCR ran on 60 Vbeta and 13 Jbeta primers. Produced via immunoSEQ multiplex PCR; TCRdb's table is partial and in-frame only. The sample consists of 150,000 to 200,000 clones, about 80% of them appearing once. Germline values: CDR1 SQVTM, CDR2 ANQGSEA. The CDR3 contains 12 residues. V lost 5 bases, J lost 7 bases, and 14 bases lay in between. The receptor was isolated from a woman in her forties in good health and CMV-seronegative. The gene calls are TRBV29-1 and TRBJ1-1; D uncertain. The sequenced sample consisted of PBMCs. The CDR3 nucleotides are TGCAGCGTTACCCCTAATTTCGTTGAAGCTTTCTTT. Encoded protein: CSVTPNFVEAFF.